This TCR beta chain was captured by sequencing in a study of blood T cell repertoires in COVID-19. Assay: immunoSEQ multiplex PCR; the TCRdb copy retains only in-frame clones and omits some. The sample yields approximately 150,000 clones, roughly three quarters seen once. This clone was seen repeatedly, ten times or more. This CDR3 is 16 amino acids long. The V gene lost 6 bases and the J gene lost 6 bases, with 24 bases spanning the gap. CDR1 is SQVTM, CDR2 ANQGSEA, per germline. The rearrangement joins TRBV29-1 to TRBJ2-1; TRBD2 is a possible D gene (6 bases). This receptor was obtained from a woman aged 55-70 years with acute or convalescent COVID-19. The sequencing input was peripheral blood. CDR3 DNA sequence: TGCAGCGTCCCTCCGCGCGGGATGGGGTTGAGCAATGAGCAGTTCTTC. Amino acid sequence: CSVPPRGMGLSNEQFF.